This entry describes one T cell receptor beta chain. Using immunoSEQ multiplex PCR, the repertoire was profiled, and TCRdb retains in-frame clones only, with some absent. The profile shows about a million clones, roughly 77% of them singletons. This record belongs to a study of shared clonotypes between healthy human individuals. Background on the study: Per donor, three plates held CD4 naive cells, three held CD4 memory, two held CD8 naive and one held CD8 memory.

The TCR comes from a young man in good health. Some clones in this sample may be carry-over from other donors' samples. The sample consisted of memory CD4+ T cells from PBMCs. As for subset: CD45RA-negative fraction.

CDR3 nucleotide sequence: TGTGCCAGCACCCCATTGGGGACAAGTAGCAATCAGCCCCAGCATTTT. It encodes CASTPLGTSSNQPQHF. The chain carries TRBV28 and TRBJ1-5; perhaps TRBD1 as D (6 bases). The CDR3 is 16 residues long. CDR1 and CDR2 (germline): MDHEN, SYDVKM. V was cut by 7 bases and J by 0 bases, with 16 bases left in between.